Below are 14 T cell receptor beta chains sequenced from a single sample in a study of cytomegalovirus exposure and HLA in healthy donors. PCR was performed using 60 Vbeta and 13 Jbeta primers. Some clones are missing from TCRdb's copy, which holds only in-frame ones; the method was immunoSEQ multiplex PCR. The sample shows approximately 120,000 clones, and roughly 2% sits with its ten largest clones. The material sequenced was PBMCs. The receptors come from an older woman in good health and CMV-seronegative.

V usage is TRBV7-8 and J usage is TRBJ2-7; TRBD2 matches 9 bases. The germline V gene encodes CDR1 SGHVS and CDR2 FQNEAQ. V gave up 5 bases and J gave up 2 bases; unmatched junction bases: 10. The CDR3 is 16 amino acids. CDR3: CASSKSSGGGTYEQYF. CDR3 in DNA: TGTGCCAGCAGCAAAAGTAGCGGGGGAGGCACCTACGAGCAGTACTTC. Drawing the rest from reference TRBV7-8 and TRBJ2-7, the complete variable domain is GAGVSQSPRYKVAKRGQDVALRCDPISGHVSLFWYQQALGQGPEFLTYFQNEAQLDKSGLPSDRFFAERPEGSVSTLKIQRTQQEDSAVYLCASSKSSGGGTYEQYFGPGTRLTVT.

V usage is TRBV5-4 and J usage is TRBJ2-2, with 9 nucleotides matching TRBD2. CDR1 and CDR2 (germline): SGHNT, YYREEE (reference sequence). Unmatched junction bases numbered 9, after V lost 0 bases and J lost 6 bases. This CDR3 comprises 17 residues. In nucleotides, the CDR3 is TGTGCCAGCAGCTTGGCTGGGCGGGGGGGCCAGGCCGGGGAGCTGTTTTTT. Translating gives CASSLAGRGGQAGELFF.

The V gene is TRBV9, the J gene TRBJ2-3; the D gene is possibly TRBD1 (6 bases). The V gene's germline CDR1 is SGDLS and CDR2 YYNGEE. The ends were cut back, 0 bases at V and 1 base at J, with 12 bases in the middle. This CDR3 is built from 16 residues. The CDR3 sequence is CASSVEGGHRTDTQYF. The CDR3 DNA is TGTGCCAGCAGCGTAGAAGGGGGACACCGCACAGATACGCAGTATTTT.

The genes are TRBV5-6 and TRBJ2-5; no clear D. The DNA end is more similar to TRBJ2-7, so the J call may be wrong. The CDR3 runs 12 residues. CDR1 is SGHDT, CDR2 YYEEEE, per germline. The CDR3 protein is CASSLYSHEQYF. CDR3 nucleotide sequence: TGTGCCAGCAGCTTGTATTCCCACGAGCAGTACTTC.

The V call is TRBV6-1, the J call TRBJ2-3, with D perhaps TRBD2 (6 bases). This CDR3 contains 13 residues. Germline V lookup: CDR1 MNHNS, CDR2 SASEGT. Between the trimmed V and J ends, which lost 4 bases and 9 bases, there was a span of 14 bases. CDR3 loop: CASSGPRGGTQYF. In DNA, the CDR3 is TGTGCCAGCAGTGGCCCTCGGGGAGGCACGCAGTATTTT.

V and J are TRBV4-1 and TRBJ1-6; D possibly corresponds to TRBD1 (6 bases). This CDR3 comprises 16 residues. The germline CDR1 and CDR2 sequences are MGHRA and YSYEKL. V dropped 0 bases and J dropped 6 bases, with 12 bases sitting between them. The chain's CDR3 is CASSQERGQSNSPLHF. For the CDR3, the DNA is TGCGCCAGCAGCCAAGAGCGTGGACAGAGTAATTCACCCCTCCACTTT.

This chain uses TRBV5-1 with TRBJ2-2; 9 bases are shared with TRBD2. The CDR3 covers 20 residues. Germline lookup yields CDR1 SGHRS and CDR2 YFSETQ. V lost 6 bases and J lost 0; bases outside the gene matches: 18. The CDR3 reads CASTEFFLAGADTNTGELFF. The CDR3 bases are TGCGCCAGCACCGAATTCTTCTTAGCGGGAGCTGACACGAACACCGGGGAGCTGTTTTTT.

CDR3 amino acids: CASTLNTEAFF. The CDR3 region has the DNA TGTGCCAGCACTCTGAACACTGAAGCTTTCTTT. V gene TRBV6-5 combines with J gene TRBJ1-1; D remains unclear. Germline CDR1 MNHEY, CDR2 SVGAGI. The CDR3 is 11 amino acids. Trimming stripped 7 bases from V and 0 bases from J, with 3 bases between.

This chain joins TRBV10-1 and TRBJ2-6, with a possible D match to TRBD1 (6 bases). This CDR3 comprises 15 residues. Trimming cost V 2 bases and J 2 bases, with 7 bases left between them. Per germline, CDR1 WNHNN and CDR2 SYGVQD (reference sequence). The CDR3 here is CASSEGTTGANVLTF. CDR3 DNA: TGCGCCAGCAGTGAGGGGACAACTGGGGCCAACGTCCTGACTTTC.

This rearrangement joins TRBV27 to TRBJ1-5, with D maybe TRBD1 (6 bases). Looked up from germline, CDR1 is MNHEY and CDR2 is SMNVEV (reference sequence). The CDR3 loop spans 16 amino acids. Deletions cut 2 bases from V and 2 bases from J, with 13 bases between. The CDR3 bases are TGTGCCAGCAGTTTACAGGGAAAGGGGGGCAATCAGCCCCAGCATTTT. The encoded protein is CASSLQGKGGNQPQHF.

This chain uses TRBV18 with TRBJ1-1, with 8 bases matching TRBD1. Trimming removed 3 bases from V and 2 bases from J; junction bases left unmatched: 5. The CDR3 sequence is 15 residues long. Germline lookup yields CDR1 KGHSH and CDR2 LQKENI. The CDR3 region has the DNA TGTGCCAGCTCACCCGACAGGGGAAAAAACACTGAAGCTTTCTTT. Residues: CASSPDRGKNTEAFF.

The V and J genes are TRBV5-1 and TRBJ2-1; 7 nucleotides agree with TRBD2. J was trimmed by 0 bases and V by 4 bases; bases with no gene match: 4. This CDR3 has 15 amino acids. Germline values: CDR1 SGHRS, CDR2 YFSETQ. The CDR3 DNA follows: TGCGCCAGCAGCCAGGGAGGGAGCTCCTACAATGAGCAGTTCTTC. Its protein product is CASSQGGSSYNEQFF.

This chain links TRBV27 with TRBJ1-2; 12 bases align to TRBD1. Germline V lookup: CDR1 MNHEY, CDR2 SMNVEV (reference sequence). The J segment lost 8 bases and the V segment lost 6 bases, leaving 10 bases of the junction unmatched. The CDR3 contains 15 residues. The DNA for the CDR3 is TGTGCCAGCAGCTCCGGGGGACAGGGGGCAAGGGGCTACACCTTC. This sequence encodes CASSSGGQGARGYTF.

The chain couples TRBV11-2 to TRBJ2-5, with a tentative D call TRBD1 (5 bases). Germline lookup yields CDR1 SGHAT and CDR2 FQNNGV. V was cut by 0 bases and J by 5 bases, with 7 bases left in between. The CDR3 length is 13 residues. The CDR3 DNA is TGTGCCAGCAGCTTAGACAGGGCGGAGACCCAGTACTTC. This sequence encodes CASSLDRAETQYF.